Detailed here is one TCR beta chain. This specimen comes from a study of blood T cell repertoires in COVID-19. At the level of the study: Samples of COVID-19 (acute and convalescent) were obtained from the United States, Italy and Spain.

CDR3 length: 17 residues. CDR1 is KGHSH and CDR2 is LQKENI in the germline V gene. V was trimmed by 1 base and J by 0 bases, leaving 15 bases between them. Repertoires were generated with immunoSEQ multiplex PCR, while TCRdb's copy carries only in-frame clones and drops some. The table lists 150,000 to 200,000 clones, around 80% of them singletons. The V call is TRBV18, the J call TRBJ1-2; TRBD1 is a possible D gene (5 bases). Sequencing was carried out using peripheral blood. This TCR was sampled from a woman of 80 years or more with active or convalescent COVID-19. CDR3 amino acids: CASSPHPPSTANYGYTF. The CDR3 nucleotides are TGTGCCAGCTCACCACACCCCCCGTCGACAGCTAACTATGGCTACACCTTC.